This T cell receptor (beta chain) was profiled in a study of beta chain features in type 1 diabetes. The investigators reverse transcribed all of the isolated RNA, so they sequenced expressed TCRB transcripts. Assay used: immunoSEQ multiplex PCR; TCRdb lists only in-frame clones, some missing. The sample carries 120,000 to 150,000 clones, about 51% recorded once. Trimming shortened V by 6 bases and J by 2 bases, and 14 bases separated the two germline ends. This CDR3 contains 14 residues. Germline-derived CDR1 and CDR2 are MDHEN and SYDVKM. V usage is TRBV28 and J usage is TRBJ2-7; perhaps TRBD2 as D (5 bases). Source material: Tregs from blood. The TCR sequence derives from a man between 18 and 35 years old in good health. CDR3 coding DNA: TGTGCCAGCAGCAGAAACCCCGGGGCCTACGAGCAGTACTTC. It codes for CASSRNPGAYEQYF.